This TCR beta chain derives from a study of blood T cells in healthy people across ages (dated by TCRdb to between 2014 and 2017). With regard to the full study: In model experiments, template switching captured about one uniquely barcoded TCR beta cDNA molecule for every two T cells. Age-related changes in TCR beta repertoire diversity were measured in the study by deep sequencing normalized with unique cDNA molecular identifiers. The donors were divided into four age groups: young (average around 16 years), middle-aged (about 41), aged (about 62) and long-lived (82). For two donors (one aged 18 to 30 and one aged 80 or older), the study analyzed two additional independent replicas of 1 million unique cDNA reads from the same blood draw. The paper as a whole reports these results and caveats: Observed TCR beta diversity per million T cells fell roughly linearly with age, and a significant reduction was already apparent by age about 36. Compared with the aged group, more naive CD4+ T cells, fewer expanded clones and increased TCR diversity were shown by the long-lived group, suggesting age selection. The percentage of naive T cells measured by flow cytometry correlated strongly with observed TCR beta diversity. Donor CMV infection status was unknown, potentially confounding age-related changes in expanded clonotypes. Because profiling used bulk unsorted PBMCs, naive and antigen-experienced compartments could not be compared conclusively. Estimates of total diversity based on one million sequenced T cells were regarded as lower bounds and as underestimates.

As to this clonotype: Its antigen is still unknown. Per-base qualities were not stored, and no clone one base away is much larger.

Libraries were built with 5' RACE. Sequencing used an Illumina HiSeq 2500. The second PCR ran for roughly 7 to 12 cycles and used a J-beta primer mix along with a sample-barcoded 5' primer. A template-switch 5' adaptor carrying 12 random nucleotides introduced a unique molecular identifier onto each TCR beta cDNA molecule. At least 2.5 million CDR3-containing paired-end reads were obtained from each sample. All of the RNA was converted into first-strand cDNA using the Mint cDNA synthesis kit, with a TRBC-specific oligonucleotide serving as the primer. All cDNA was treated with uracil-DNA glycosylase and then went through a first 18-cycle PCR with the universal primers M1SS and BC2_uni_R. The source study handled its data this way. For normalization, 1 million high-quality reads were randomly selected from each sample, with every read carrying a distinct molecular identifier. Instead of being binned into consensus sequences, reads that shared molecular identifiers were thrown out. CDR3 identification, clonotype clustering and error correction used MiTCR with a Q25 quality threshold and the strictest error-elimination algorithm. A nonparametric unseen species model using Euler transformation provided a lower-bound estimate of total TCR beta diversity. TCRdb trimmed the raw reads at Q25, called clones with MiXCR and kept productive beta chains. Each entry merges the rows of one CDR3 protein and shows their most common DNA and genes. Here the V and J calls rest on TCRdb's processing, not on the authors' analysis. In this sample the table shows about 570,000 distinct CDR3 sequences, 25% to 35% of which occur a single time. The top ten constitute approximately 3.6% of the sample.

Donors were approximately 42 systemically healthy Caucasian individuals from Russia aged roughly 6 to 90 years. Roughly 11 milliliters of peripheral blood were drawn from each donor into EDTA-treated Vacutainer tubes. PBMCs were isolated by Ficoll-Paque density-gradient centrifugation, with at least 6 million obtained per sample. Trizol reagent was used to extract total RNA from PBMCs, with at least 6 micrograms per sample. For every donor, an aliquot of PBMCs went through flow cytometry to measure the percentages of naive CD45RAhigh/CD27high T cells. V lost 2 bases and J lost 14 bases; the stretch between them is 21 bases long. The CDR3 goes from the cysteine to the phenylalanine over 14 residues. Only CDR3 DNA remains: 42 bases, in frame from the first base. From a lookup of the germline V gene (reference sequence), CDR1 and CDR2 are MNHEY and SMNVEV. Separately, the same data were catalogued under a study of T cells of mothers and their children. Taken from the second paper: The donors were nine systemically healthy Caucasian individuals, made up of three mothers and their six children. cDNA synthesis consumed the entire amount of extracted RNA, loaded at around 1.5 ug RNA in each 15 ul reaction. In the second PCR, the M1S primer added sample barcodes and 2-4 random nucleotides. Over 8.5 million TCR beta CDR3 reads were obtained for each mother, and 2.5 million to 3 million reads were obtained for each child. Thymic selection similarly shapes TCR recombination output in related and unrelated pairs, with minor effect from inherited differences. Normalized repertoire overlap in related mother-child pairs was always slightly higher than in unrelated mother-child pairs, but the difference was never significant. No persistent microchimeric T cell clones were found, with a detection sensitivity of approximately 100 clones per million clonotypes. Deep NGS was used in the study to compare the TCR beta repertoires of mothers and children and to look for features that separate related mother-child pairs from unrelated individuals. On average, the children were approximately 11 +/- 4 years old, while the mothers were approximately 40 +/- 4 years old. After adapters were ligated using NEBNext reagents, the libraries underwent 100+100 nt paired-end sequencing on an Illumina HiSeq 2000. To avoid cross-contamination, the mother libraries and the child libraries were prepared a month apart and sequenced in separate runs. Each donor had between about 450,000 and 2,200,000 distinct TCR beta clonotypes identified. Naive TCR beta clonotypes were estimated from low-frequency clonotypes matched to each donor's FACS-determined naive share, without sorting.

The V and J genes are TRBV27 and TRBJ2-5, and possibly TRBD2, on 7 matching bases. The sample consisted of blood. This sequence was found in a boy between 2 and 15 years old in good health. The CDR3: CASSLDSKGGDSYF. The sequence in DNA is TGTGCCAGCAGTTTAGATAGCAAGGGGGGGGACTCCTACTTC.